This T cell receptor (beta chain) was documented in a study of T-cell reconstitution after alpha-beta-depleted transplantation in children. Study observations and caveats: Approximately two months post-transplant, alpha-beta T cells reportedly originated from several hundred expanded graft clones. Surviving recipient T cells and thymic progenitors accounted for the high day-60 TCRbeta diversity observed in some patients.

Remarks on this clonotype: The antigen is unknown.

Unique molecular identifiers were used in preparing the TCRbeta library. A single record per CDR3 protein comes from TCRdb applying MiXCR to the PCR reads. The sample lists about 240,000 distinct CDR3 sequences, 25% occurring once. This specimen consisted of PBMCs, obtained before TCRalphabeta/CD19-depleted stem cell transplant. The clonotype was recovered from a girl aged 2 to 10 with Fanconi anemia, due to receive a stem cell transplant.

The chain's CDR3 is CASSQEVGLAANEQFF. The CDR3 DNA reads as TGTGCCAGCAGCCAAGAAGTAGGGCTAGCGGCGAATGAGCAGTTCTTC. The chain uses TRBV4-2 and TRBJ2-1, with TRBD2 matching over 7 bases. After removal of 0 bases from V and 7 bases from J, the junction contained 9 bases not matched to a gene. In germline, CDR1 is LGHNA, CDR2 YNFKEQ. The CDR3 is made up of 16 amino acids.